These 4 T cell receptor beta chains were sequenced from one sample in a study of CD4 and CD8 cells across lung adenocarcinoma regions. Via MiXCR, TCRdb re-called the PCR reads, giving one row per CDR3 protein. The data show 23,000 or so distinct CDR3 sequences, about 50% seen once. Sequencing was carried out using CD8+ T cells from the center of a lung tumor. These TCRs come from a male donor with lung adenocarcinoma. The CD4 and CD8 labels of this study may be unreliable.

The chain's CDR3 is CARSGGCDQEIQYF. Written as DNA, the CDR3 is TGCGCGAGGAGCGGGGGCTGTGACCAAGAGATTCAGTACTTC. The chain joins TRBV10-2 to TRBJ2-4, with 8 bases aligning to TRBD2. Germline CDR1 and CDR2: WSHSY and SAAADI. The CDR3 totals 14 residues.

Points on this clonotype: The junction departs from the called germline gene at one end, perhaps through a read error. The V gene is TRBV10-3, the J gene TRBJ2-5; D unresolved. The CDR3 length is 14 residues. Germline V lookup: CDR1 ENHRY, CDR2 SYGVKD. This chain's CDR3 is CAGRGGPDQETQYF. As DNA, the CDR3 is TGTGCGGGCCGCGGCGGCCCCGACCAAGAGACCCAGTATTTC.

This rearrangement joins TRBV6-4 to TRBJ2-3; maybe TRBD2 (5 bases). The J call could be wrong; TRBJ2-4 is a better fit for the DNA end. The length of the CDR3 is 14 residues. Per germline, CDR1 MRHNA and CDR2 SNTAGT. The CDR3, as DNA: TGTGCCAGCACGGGGTTGCGGGCCACAGATATTCAGTACTTC. Its protein product is CASTGLRATDIQYF.

This clonotype showed up many times. This rearrangement joins TRBV28 to TRBJ2-3; D possibly uses TRBD1 or TRBD2 (6 bases each). With 5 bases removed from V and 5 bases from J, the gap between germline ends came to 17 bases. Germline CDR1 reads MDHEN; CDR2 reads SYDVKM. This CDR3 is built from 15 residues. The CDR3 protein is CASSAGTRRGDTQYF. For the CDR3, the DNA is TGTGCCAGCAGTGCCGGGACACGGAGGGGAGATACGCAGTATTTT.